These 32 T cell receptor beta chains were sequenced from one sample in a study of blood T cell repertoires in COVID-19. Measured with immunoSEQ multiplex PCR; TCRdb has only the in-frame clones, and not every one. Of approximately 52,000 clones in the sample, about 93% were seen once. Sequencing was carried out using peripheral blood. These receptors all stem from a human donor with active COVID-19. The donor label of this sample is uncertain.

The rearrangement links TRBV5-1 to TRBJ2-4, with D unresolved. In germline, CDR1 is SGHRS, CDR2 YFSETQ. V lost 0 bases and J 4 bases, leaving 11 bases between the germline ends. This CDR3 spans 15 amino acids. In DNA, the CDR3 is TGCGCCAGCAGCTTGGCAGAAATCCCTAAAAACATTCAGTACTTC. It yields the protein CASSLAEIPKNIQYF.

V and J are TRBV28 and TRBJ1-5, with TRBD1 matching over 7 bases. The CDR3 is 15 residues long. Trimming took 2 bases from V and 3 from J; bases not matched to a gene: 4. Germline V gene lookup returns CDR1 MDHEN and CDR2 SYDVKM. The chain's CDR3 is CASSLRQGDNQPQHF. DNA for the CDR3: TGTGCCAGCAGTTTAAGGCAGGGGGACAATCAGCCCCAGCATTTT.

The chain employs TRBV5-5 and TRBJ2-2; 7 nucleotides match TRBD1. CDR3 length: 18 residues. The V segment lost 1 base and the J segment 1 base; nucleotides outside the gene matches: 10. Per germline, CDR1 SGHKS and CDR2 YYEKEE (reference sequence). In nucleotides, the CDR3 is TGTGCCAGCAGCTTGACCCCCGGGACAGCCTTGAACACCGGGGAGCTGTTTTTT. This gives the protein CASSLTPGTALNTGELFF.

The sample holds one count of this clone. The chain joins TRBV5-4 to TRBJ2-1; maybe TRBD2 (6 bases). The CDR3 is made up of 15 amino acids. V was trimmed by 0 bases and J by 7 bases, leaving 14 bases between them. Germline CDR1 is SGHNT and CDR2 is YYREEE (reference sequence). The CDR3 is CASSLGRGRENEQFF. The CDR3 nucleotides read TGTGCCAGCAGCTTGGGGCGGGGACGGGAAAATGAGCAGTTCTTC.

Remarks on this clone: Other nucleotide sequences in the sample specify the same CDR3. V is TRBV29-1 and J is TRBJ1-5, with 9 bases that match TRBD1. Germline V gene lookup returns CDR1 SQVTM and CDR2 ANQGSEA. The CDR3 consists of 13 residues. Trimming cost V 4 bases and J 3 bases; bases outside gene matches: 1. The CDR3 loop reads CSVGTGVNQPQHF. CDR3 coding DNA: TGCAGCGTTGGGACAGGGGTCAATCAGCCCCAGCATTTT.

The chain is built from TRBV9 and TRBJ1-4; D not certain. CDR3 length: 14 amino acids. The V end lost 2 bases, the J end lost 0 bases, and 5 bases lay between the germline ends. Germline loops: CDR1 SGDLS, CDR2 YYNGEE. CDR3: CASSVYATNEKLFF. The CDR3 coding sequence is TGTGCCAGCAGCGTCTATGCAACTAATGAAAAACTGTTTTTT.

This clone showed up just once. The gene calls are TRBV12-5 and TRBJ2-1; the match to TRBD1 covers 7 bases. V trimming: 2 bases; J trimming: 4 bases; junction bases outside the gene matches: 11. Germline V gives CDR1 LGHNT, CDR2 FRNRAP. This CDR3 comprises 17 residues. The DNA of the CDR3 is TGTGCTAGTGGTTTGTCCTCGCGTGGGACAGCATACAATGAGCAGTTCTTC. The encoded protein is CASGLSSRGTAYNEQFF.

This clone was seen once. J is TRBJ2-2 and V is TRBV9, with 7 bases fitting TRBD1. With V trimmed by 3 bases and J by 1 base, 6 bases remained unmatched. The CDR3 has 16 residues. Germline V gene sequence: CDR1 SGDLS, CDR2 YYNGEE. The CDR3 loop is CASSARGRMNTGELFF. DNA of the CDR3: TGTGCCAGCAGCGCAAGGGGGCGCATGAACACCGGGGAGCTGTTTTTT.

The CDR3, as DNA: TGCGCCAGCAGCCAAGATATGGGGCTTCCTACCGGGGAGCTGTTTTTT. Translating it yields CASSQDMGLPTGELFF. The rearrangement joins TRBV4-1 to TRBJ2-2, with D possibly matching TRBD1 (5 bases). This CDR3 comprises 16 residues. CDR1 MGHRA and CDR2 YSYEKL come from the germline V gene. Trimming took off 0 bases at V and 5 bases at J, with 13 bases between the two ends.

This clone has just one count. This chain links TRBV6-6 with TRBJ2-3; D is possibly TRBD2 (6 bases). Germline V gene lookup returns CDR1 MNHNY and CDR2 SVGAGI (reference sequence). The V gene lost 10 bases and the J gene lost 1 base, with 12 bases spanning the gap. There are 13 residues in the CDR3. CDR3 loop: CATGGGGTDTQYF. CDR3 DNA sequence: TGTGCCACCGGGGGTGGGGGCACAGATACGCAGTATTTT.

The chain uses TRBV3-1 (or the pseudogene TRBV3-2) and TRBJ2-3, with D possibly matching TRBD1 (6 bases). Germline loops: CDR1 LGHDT, CDR2 YNNKEL (reference sequence). Trimming left V 6 bases short and J 3 bases short, with 10 bases between. This CDR3 is built from 13 residues. CDR3 in DNA: TGTGCCAGCAGAAAGGGGGTTACAGATACGCAGTATTTT. Its translation is CASRKGVTDTQYF.

DNA for the CDR3: TGTGCCAGCAGCCAGTCCCAGGGTACGCAGTATTTT. Translated, it gives CASSQSQGTQYF. This chain joins TRBV3-1 (or the pseudogene TRBV3-2) and TRBJ2-3; weak D call: TRBD1 (5 bases). With 3 bases removed from V and 8 bases from J, the gap between germline ends came to 9 bases. The length of the CDR3 is 12 residues. The germline V gene encodes CDR1 LGHDT and CDR2 YNNKEL (reference sequence).

The chain uses TRBV4-1 and TRBJ2-3, with D unclear. The length of the CDR3 is 16 residues. With 3 bases removed from V and 2 bases from J, the gap between germline ends came to 15 bases. Germline V lookup: CDR1 MGHRA, CDR2 YSYEKL. CDR3 region: CASSHPLGRLTDTQYF. The CDR3 nucleotides are TGCGCCAGCAGCCATCCCTTGGGCCGCCTCACAGATACGCAGTATTTT.

This sequence joins TRBV27 and TRBJ2-7; 7 bases line up with TRBD2. Trimming at V came to 3 bases and at J to 3 bases, leaving 11 bases not matched to a gene. Per the germline V gene, CDR1 is MNHEY and CDR2 is SMNVEV (reference sequence). This CDR3 spans 16 amino acids. The DNA for the CDR3 is TGTGCCAGCAGTTTCCTGACTAGCAAGCCCCTCTACGAGCAGTACTTC. Encoded protein: CASSFLTSKPLYEQYF.

This clone is medium-sized within its sample. The chain joins TRBV7-2 to TRBJ2-5; D might be TRBD2 (5 bases). CDR3 length: 15 amino acids. Trimming pared 2 bases from V and 4 bases from J, leaving 14 bases between. CDR1 is SGHTA, CDR2 FQGNSA, per germline. CDR3 amino acids: CASSLTLLGRETQYF. DNA of the CDR3: TGTGCCAGCAGCTTAACCTTGCTAGGGAGAGAGACCCAGTACTTC.

V usage is TRBV9 and J usage is TRBJ2-3; 7 nucleotides align to TRBD1. CDR1 and CDR2 (germline): SGDLS, YYNGEE. With V trimmed by 2 bases and J by 2 bases, 8 bases remained unmatched. The CDR3 totals 16 residues. CDR3 protein: CASSVGQRTSTDTQYF. CDR3 nucleotide sequence: TGTGCCAGCAGCGTGGGACAGAGAACATCCACAGATACGCAGTATTTT.

This clone was seen a single time. J is TRBJ1-1 and V is TRBV5-1, with 10 positions matching TRBD1. The CDR3 has 16 amino acids. After removal of 4 bases from V and 1 base from J, the junction contained 7 bases not matched to a gene. Germline V gene data show CDR1 as SGHRS and CDR2 as YFSETQ. The CDR3 region has the DNA TGCGCCAGCAGCAGGGACAGGGGCCGCGGGAACACTGAAGCTTTCTTT. Amino acids: CASSRDRGRGNTEAFF. The full variable domain, with the rest looked up from reference TRBV5-1 and TRBJ1-1, is KAGVTQTPRYLIKTRGQQVTLSCSPISGHRSVSWYQQTPGQGLQFLFEYFSETQRNKGNFPGRFSGRQFSNSRSEMNVSTLELGDSALYLCASSRDRGRGNTEAFFGQGTRLTVV.

The chain links TRBV19 to TRBJ2-1, with 8 bases fitting TRBD2. The ends lost 3 bases at V and 10 bases at J; junction bases unmatched: 8. Germline CDR1 LNHDA, CDR2 SQIVND (reference sequence). CDR3 length: 14 residues. Here the CDR3 reads CASSISGTSSEQFF. The CDR3 DNA is TGTGCCAGTAGTATCTCGGGGACTAGTTCCGAGCAGTTCTTC. Full variable domain (missing parts from reference TRBV19 and TRBJ2-1): DGGITQSPKYLFRKEGQNVTLSCEQNLNHDAMYWYRQDPGQGLRLIYYSQIVNDFQKGDIAEGYSVSREKKESFPLTVTSAQKNPTAFYLCASSISGTSSEQFFGPGTRLTVL.

V usage is TRBV3-1 (or the pseudogene TRBV3-2) and J usage is TRBJ1-2; D may be TRBD1 (6 bases). Trimming removed 3 bases from V and 5 bases from J, with 13 bases in between. CDR1 and CDR2 (germline): LGHDT, YNNKEL (reference sequence). CDR3 length: 14 residues. CDR3 in amino acids: CASSQETGVYGYTF. DNA for the CDR3: TGTGCCAGCAGCCAGGAGACAGGAGTTTATGGCTACACCTTC.

This clone appeared a few times. The rearrangement links TRBV15 to TRBJ2-1; 12 bases align to TRBD2. The CDR3 contains 16 residues. The junction had 3 bases not matched to a gene; V was cut back by 0 bases and J by 6 bases. From germline, CDR1 is LNHNV and CDR2 YYDKDF (reference sequence). CDR3 in amino acids: CATSRDLAGGSNEQFF. CDR3 coding DNA: TGTGCCACCAGCAGAGACCTAGCGGGAGGGAGCAATGAGCAGTTCTTC.

V usage is TRBV12-3 or TRBV12-4 and J usage is TRBJ1-3, with 7 bases lining up with TRBD1. The J segment lost 5 bases and the V segment lost 6 bases, leaving 4 bases of the junction unmatched. The CDR3 consists of 13 residues. CDR3 loop: CASSWDSRNTIYF. Written as DNA, the CDR3 is TGTGCCAGCAGCTGGGACAGCAGAAACACCATATATTTT.

The table lists this clone with a count of one. This chain links TRBV9 with TRBJ2-1, with 13 nucleotides matching TRBD2. The CDR3 runs 17 residues. CDR1 and CDR2 (germline): SGDLS, YYNGEE. V gave up 4 bases and J gave up 2 bases; unmatched junction bases: 6. In DNA, the CDR3 is TGTGCCAGCAGCACCGGGACTAGCGGGACTACCTACAATGAGCAGTTCTTC. The encoded protein is CASSTGTSGTTYNEQFF.

This clone was counted a single time. The chain has TRBV4-3 and TRBJ1-1; D possibly corresponds to TRBD1 (6 bases). Deletions cut 1 base from V and 5 bases from J, with 14 bases between. CDR1 is LGHNA and CDR2 is YSLEER in the germline V gene. This CDR3 contains 15 residues. The CDR3 loop reads CASSQATGSRTEAFF. The CDR3 region has the DNA TGCGCCAGCAGCCAAGCCACAGGGTCGAGGACTGAAGCTTTCTTT.

The CDR3 sequence is CATGQGDEQYF. CDR3 in DNA: TGTGCCACCGGACAGGGGGACGAGCAGTACTTC. The chain uses TRBV27 and TRBJ2-7; 10 bases are shared with TRBD1. The germline V gene encodes CDR1 MNHEY and CDR2 SMNVEV (reference sequence). The CDR3 contains 11 residues. V gave up 10 bases and J gave up 5 bases; unmatched junction bases: 2.

This chain links TRBV5-1 with TRBJ1-1; 8 bases agree with TRBD1. The CDR3 sequence is 15 residues long. Germline V gene data show CDR1 as SGHRS and CDR2 as YFSETQ. J was trimmed by 0 bases and V by 3 bases; bases with no gene match: 4. The CDR3 region is CASSSTGALNTEAFF. The CDR3 region has the DNA TGCGCCAGCAGCTCGACAGGGGCCCTGAACACTGAAGCTTTCTTT.

The chain uses TRBV5-1 and TRBJ2-2; D is possibly TRBD2 (5 bases). V was clipped by 4 bases and J by 4 bases, with 14 bases between them. Looked up from germline, CDR1 is SGHRS and CDR2 is YFSETQ. The CDR3 is made up of 15 amino acids. CDR3 protein: CASSLWGEITGELFF. The CDR3 coding sequence is TGCGCCAGCAGCCTCTGGGGAGAGATCACCGGGGAGCTGTTTTTT.

The genes are TRBV10-3 and TRBJ2-7, with TRBD1 matching over 8 bases. Germline-derived CDR1 and CDR2 are ENHRY and SYGVKD. Germline trimming cut 4 bases from V and 2 bases from J; bases unmatched to any gene: 7. CDR3 length: 15 residues. CDR3 bases: TGTGCCATCAGTGCCGGGACGGGACAGGCCTACGAGCAGTACTTC. As protein: CAISAGTGQAYEQYF.

This clone was counted between two and nine times. J is TRBJ1-3 and V is TRBV29-1; D is perhaps TRBD1 (6 bases). The CDR3 covers 14 residues. V was cut by 6 bases and J by 4 bases, with 16 bases left in between. Germline-derived CDR1 and CDR2 are SQVTM and ANQGSEA. The CDR3 coding sequence is TGCAGCGTCCTACAGGGTGGAATAGGAAACACCATATATTTT. It translates to CSVLQGGIGNTIYF.

The chain links TRBV6-5 to TRBJ2-7; D uncertain. The CDR3 is 13 amino acids. V lost 6 bases and J lost 0, with 9 bases in between. Germline lookup yields CDR1 MNHEY and CDR2 SVGAGI. The CDR3 DNA follows: TGTGCCAGCAGAGAGACGGGCTCCTACGAGCAGTACGTC. It translates to CASRETGSYEQYV.

The chain has TRBV29-1 and TRBJ2-4, with TRBD1 matching 9 bases. V lost 6 bases, J lost 5 bases, and 2 bases stayed unmatched. Germline values: CDR1 SQVTM, CDR2 ANQGSEA. This CDR3 comprises 12 residues. The CDR3 DNA reads as TGCAGCGTAGGGGACAGGGAAAACATTCAGTACTTC. Translated, it gives CSVGDRENIQYF. Based on the CDR3 plus reference TRBV29-1 and TRBJ2-4, the full variable domain is SAVISQKPSRDICQRGTSLTIQCQVDSQVTMMFWYRQQPGQSLTLIATANQGSEATYESGFVIDKFPISRPNLTFSTLTVSNMSPEDSSIYLCSVGDRENIQYFGAGTRLSVL.

The CDR3 reads CASSQEGGPTSGYEQYV. CDR3 in DNA: TGCGCCAGCAGCCAAGAAGGGGGCCCAACGTCGGGCTACGAGCAGTACGTC. The chain has TRBV4-3 and TRBJ2-7; 7 bases line up with TRBD1. Germline CDR1 LGHNA, CDR2 YSLEER. The V and J ends lost 0 bases and 3 bases, in that order; junction bases with no gene match: 11. The CDR3 runs to 17 residues.

The V call is TRBV18, the J call TRBJ1-1, with TRBD1 identical over 7 bases. The CDR3 contains 13 residues. The V gene's germline CDR1 is KGHSH and CDR2 LQKENI. V gave up 6 bases and J gave up 4 bases; unmatched junction bases: 5. The CDR3 here is CASSGAGGTEAFF. CDR3 nucleotide sequence: TGTGCCAGCTCCGGTGCAGGGGGCACTGAAGCTTTCTTT.